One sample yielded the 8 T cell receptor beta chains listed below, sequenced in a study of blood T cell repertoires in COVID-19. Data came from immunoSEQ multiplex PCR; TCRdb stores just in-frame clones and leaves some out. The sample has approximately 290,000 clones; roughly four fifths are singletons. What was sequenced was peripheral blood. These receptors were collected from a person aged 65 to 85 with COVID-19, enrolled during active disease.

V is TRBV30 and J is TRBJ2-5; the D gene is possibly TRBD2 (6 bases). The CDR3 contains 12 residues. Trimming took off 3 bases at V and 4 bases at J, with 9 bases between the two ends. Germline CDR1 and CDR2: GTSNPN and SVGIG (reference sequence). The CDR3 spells CAWRLAGETQYF. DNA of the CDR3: TGTGCCTGGAGACTAGCCGGAGAGACCCAGTACTTC.

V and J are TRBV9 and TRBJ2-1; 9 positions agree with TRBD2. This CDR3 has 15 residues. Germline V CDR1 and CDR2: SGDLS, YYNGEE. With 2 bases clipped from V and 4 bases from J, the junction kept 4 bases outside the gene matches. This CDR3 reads CASSVTSGNYNEQFF. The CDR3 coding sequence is TGTGCCAGCAGCGTGACTAGCGGAAATTACAATGAGCAGTTCTTC.

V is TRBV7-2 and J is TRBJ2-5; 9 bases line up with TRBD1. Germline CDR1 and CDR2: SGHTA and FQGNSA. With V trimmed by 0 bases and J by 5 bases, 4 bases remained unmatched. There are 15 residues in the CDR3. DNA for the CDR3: TGTGCCAGCAGCTTAGCACGGACAGGGGCTGAGACCCAGTACTTC. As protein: CASSLARTGAETQYF.

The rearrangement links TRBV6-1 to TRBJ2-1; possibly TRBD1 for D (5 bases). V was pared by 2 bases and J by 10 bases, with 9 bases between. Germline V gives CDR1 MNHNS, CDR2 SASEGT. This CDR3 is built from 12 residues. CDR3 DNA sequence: TGTGCCAGCAGTGAACCCAGGGCAGAGCAGTTCTTC. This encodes CASSEPRAEQFF.

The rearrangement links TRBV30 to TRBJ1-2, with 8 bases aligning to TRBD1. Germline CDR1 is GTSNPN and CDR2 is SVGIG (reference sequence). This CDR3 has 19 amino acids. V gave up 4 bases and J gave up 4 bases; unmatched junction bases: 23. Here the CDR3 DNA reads TGTGCCTGGAATAATCTTCGGCGGGGACAGGCAACGTTTAGCTATGGCTACACCTTC. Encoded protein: CAWNNLRRGQATFSYGYTF.

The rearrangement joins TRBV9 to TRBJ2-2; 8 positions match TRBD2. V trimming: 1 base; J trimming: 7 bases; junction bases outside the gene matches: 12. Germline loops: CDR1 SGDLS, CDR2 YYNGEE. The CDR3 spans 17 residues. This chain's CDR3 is CASSVRSSGGRVGELFF. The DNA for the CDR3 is TGTGCCAGCAGCGTAAGGTCGAGCGGGGGACGTGTCGGGGAGCTGTTTTTT.

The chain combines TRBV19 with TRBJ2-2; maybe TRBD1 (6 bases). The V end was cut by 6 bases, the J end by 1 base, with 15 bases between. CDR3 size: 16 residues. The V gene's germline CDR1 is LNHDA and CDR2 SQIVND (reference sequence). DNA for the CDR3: TGTGCCAGTAGCAGACGGGACACCAAGAACACCGGGGAGCTGTTTTTT. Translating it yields CASSRRDTKNTGELFF.

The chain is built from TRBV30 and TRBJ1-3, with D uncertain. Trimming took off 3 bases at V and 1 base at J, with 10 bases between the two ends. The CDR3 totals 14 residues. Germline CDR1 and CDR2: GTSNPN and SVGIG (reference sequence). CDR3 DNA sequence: TGTGCCTGGAGGCCCGGCGGTTCTGGAAACACCATATATTTT. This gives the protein CAWRPGGSGNTIYF.